This is a list of T cell receptor beta chains from one sample in a study of beta chain features in type 1 diabetes. Sequencing used immunoSEQ multiplex PCR; TCRdb keeps in-frame clones, though not all of them. The sample lists more than 550,000 clones; around 15% were seen once. The material sequenced was naive CD4+ T cells from blood. These TCRs come from a man aged 18 to 30 with type 1 diabetes. Each CDR3 is given with its conserved first and last residue. The D gene is left open where the match is weak. The size field is filled for only some rows; it gives once, few, many or a size class.

v_call,j_call,d_call,clone_size,cdr3_length,cdr3_nt,cdr3_aa
TRBV29-1,TRBJ1-1,TRBD1,few,14,TGCAGCGCCTTCGAGGACAGGGGGAACACTGAAGCTTTCTTT,CSAFEDRGNTEAFF
TRBV6-5,TRBJ1-1,.,few,16,TGTGCCAGCAGTTACTCGGCGGGAAGGGGGAACACTGAAGCTTTCTTT,CASSYSAGRGNTEAFF
TRBV7-7,TRBJ2-2,.,few,15,TGTGCTAGCAGCTTAACGGCTGACAACACCGGGGAGCTGTTTTTT,CASSLTADNTGELFF
TRBV7-2,TRBJ2-5,.,.,15,TGCGCCAGCAGCCAAGAAGCGTTAAGCAGAGAGACCCAGTACTTC,CASSQEALSRETQYF
TRBV20-1,TRBJ2-7,.,.,9,TGCAGTGCTAGTAGGGAGCAGTACTTC,CSASREQYF
TRBV28,TRBJ1-1,.,few,13,TGTGCCAGCAGTTTAACGAATCCGGGACGAGCTTTCTTT,CASSLTNPGRAFF
TRBV7-9,TRBJ2-5,.,.,16,TGTGCCAGCAGCTTACGGGTGAGGGATCCTAGCGAGACCCAGTACTTC,CASSLRVRDPSETQYF
TRBV27,TRBJ1-5,TRBD1,.,14,TGTGCCAGCAGTTTCGACAGGGGAAGTAAGCCCCAGCATTTT,CASSFDRGSKPQHF
TRBV18,TRBJ1-4,.,few,13,TGTGCCAGCTCACAGGCCCGTGGGGGAAAACTGTTTTTT,CASSQARGGKLFF
TRBV19,TRBJ2-7,.,.,14,TGTGCCAGTAAATTATCAGGGGCCTCTGACGAGCAGTACTTC,CASKLSGASDEQYF
TRBV19,TRBJ2-7,TRBD2,.,16,TGTGCCAGTAGTATACGACTAGCGGGGTCCCACTACGAGCAGTACTTC,CASSIRLAGSHYEQYF
TRBV4-1,TRBJ1-2,.,.,16,TGCGCCAGCAGCCCGTACTCCCTGGACGGAAAGTATGGCTACACCTTC,CASSPYSLDGKYGYTF